This TCR beta chain emerged from a study of OX40 agonist ivuxolimab in advanced cancers. Looking at the study overall: Enrollees could have had prior anti-PD-1, anti-PD-L1 or anti-CTLA-4 therapy, which 30% to 50% had received.

This clone has a handful of counts. Only in-frame clones appear in the TCRdb table, and some are missing; sequencing was by immunoSEQ multiplex PCR. The sample holds tens of thousands of clones, around 80% seen once. The TCR sequence derives from an adult with an advanced solid tumor such as melanoma, head and neck, liver or kidney cancer. This specimen consisted of CD4+ or CD8+ T cells sorted from blood, obtained in a trial of the OX40 agonist ivuxolimab.

CDR3 DNA: TGTGCCAGCAGTGAAGCGGGCCCAACCTGGAAGGGCTACACCTTC. It encodes CASSEAGPTWKGYTF. V usage is TRBV2 and J usage is TRBJ1-2, with D unclear. The ends were cut back, 0 bases at V and 8 bases at J, with 16 bases in the middle. The CDR3 runs to 15 residues. From germline, CDR1 is SNHLY and CDR2 FYNNEI.